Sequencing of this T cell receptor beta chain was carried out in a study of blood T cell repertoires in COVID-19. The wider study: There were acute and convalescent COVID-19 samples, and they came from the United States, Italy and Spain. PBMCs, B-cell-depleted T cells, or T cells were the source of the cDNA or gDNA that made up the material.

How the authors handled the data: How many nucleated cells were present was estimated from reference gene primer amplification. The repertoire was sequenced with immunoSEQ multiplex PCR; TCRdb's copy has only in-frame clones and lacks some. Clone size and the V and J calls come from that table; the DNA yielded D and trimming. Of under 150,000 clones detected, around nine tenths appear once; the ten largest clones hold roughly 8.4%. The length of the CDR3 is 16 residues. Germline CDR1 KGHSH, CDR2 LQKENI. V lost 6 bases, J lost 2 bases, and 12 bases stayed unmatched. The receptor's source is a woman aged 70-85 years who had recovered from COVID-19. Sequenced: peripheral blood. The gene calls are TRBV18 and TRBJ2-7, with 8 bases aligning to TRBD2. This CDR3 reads CASSSRQTSVTYEQYF. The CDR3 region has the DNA TGTGCCAGCTCGTCCCGGCAGACTAGCGTCACCTACGAGCAGTACTTC.